This TCR beta chain appears in the sequencing data of a study of Ad26.COV2.S vaccination and SARS-CoV-2 variants. Trimming stripped 0 bases from V and 2 bases from J, with 19 bases between. Germline CDR1 and CDR2: MNHNS and SASEGT. The CDR3 runs 18 residues. General study findings and limits: Following vaccination, spike-specific CD8+ and CD4+ T cell responses reportedly exhibited substantial breadth. Recipients of either vaccine or placebo displayed similar breadth of non-spike TCRs.

Measured with immunoSEQ multiplex PCR; TCRdb has only the in-frame clones, and not every one. The sample records around 340,000 clones, less than 90% being singletons. Treatment specified: around 19 received Ad26.COV2.S at low or high dose, single or two shots; 5 received placebo; per-sample allocation not given. It was on day 63 after the first vaccine or placebo injection that samples were taken. Concerning this clone itself: Its antigen remains unknown.

The sequence was obtained from a person between 18 and 65 years old who received the Ad26.COV2.S COVID-19 vaccine or a placebo. The sequencing here drew on peripheral blood, taken in a trial of Ad26.COV2.S vaccine versus placebo. The chain is built from TRBV6-1 and TRBJ1-2, with D possibly being TRBD1 (5 bases). This chain's CDR3 is CASSEALPGTAINYGYTF. Here the CDR3 DNA reads TGTGCCAGCAGTGAAGCACTCCCCGGGACCGCGATAAACTATGGCTACACCTTC.